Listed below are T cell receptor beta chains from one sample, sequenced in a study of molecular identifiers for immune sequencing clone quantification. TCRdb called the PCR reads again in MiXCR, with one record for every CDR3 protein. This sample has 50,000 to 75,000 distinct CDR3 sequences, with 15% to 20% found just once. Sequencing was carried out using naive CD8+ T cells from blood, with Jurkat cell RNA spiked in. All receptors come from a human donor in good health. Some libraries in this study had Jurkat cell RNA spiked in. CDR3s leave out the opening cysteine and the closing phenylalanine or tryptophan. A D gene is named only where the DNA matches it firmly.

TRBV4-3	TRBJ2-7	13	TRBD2	ASSQGYRGVHEQY
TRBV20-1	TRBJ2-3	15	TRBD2	SASRGLEREGTDTQY
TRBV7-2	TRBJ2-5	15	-	ASSLGGGEGVSETQY
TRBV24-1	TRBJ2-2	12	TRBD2	ASGRGANTGELF
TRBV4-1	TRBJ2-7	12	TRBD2	ASRRTSGSHEQY
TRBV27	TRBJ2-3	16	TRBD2	ASSEGLAISAGTDTRY
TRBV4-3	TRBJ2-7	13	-	ASSQDQSTTTGQY
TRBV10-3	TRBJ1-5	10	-	AISDTNQPQH
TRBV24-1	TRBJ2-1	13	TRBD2	ATSVSSGRIDEQF
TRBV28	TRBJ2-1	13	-	ASSSLGEGDNEQF
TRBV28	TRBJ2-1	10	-	ASSLWRAGQF
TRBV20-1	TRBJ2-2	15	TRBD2	SARDGTSGVRAGELF
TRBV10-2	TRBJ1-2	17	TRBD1	ASSDPRIGTDPLNLGYT
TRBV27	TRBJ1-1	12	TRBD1	ASSAPGGRAEAF
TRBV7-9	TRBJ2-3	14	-	ASSLPGSGRTDTQY
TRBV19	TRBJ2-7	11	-	ASSPDFSYEQY
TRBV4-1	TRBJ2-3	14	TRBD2	ASSQGSGTHTDTQY
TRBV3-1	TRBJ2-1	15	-	ASSRLRSARTYNEQF
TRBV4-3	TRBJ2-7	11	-	ASSRGPGSEQY
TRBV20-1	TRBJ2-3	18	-	SASTGKGYRFSIGTDTQY
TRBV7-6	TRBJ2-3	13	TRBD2	ASSSPLADTDTQY
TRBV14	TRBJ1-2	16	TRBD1	ASSHLGDRGEANYGYT
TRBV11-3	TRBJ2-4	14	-	ASSPNLGQPRNIQY
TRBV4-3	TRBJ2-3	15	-	ASSPNLGLAGTDTQY
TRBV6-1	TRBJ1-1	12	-	ASRDVPGNTEAF
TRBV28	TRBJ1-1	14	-	ASRLPGPTVNTEAF
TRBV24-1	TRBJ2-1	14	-	ATSDPAGQVYNEQF
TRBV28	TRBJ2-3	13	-	ASSFSSASTDTQY
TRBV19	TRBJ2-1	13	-	ASSLYVGTDNEQF
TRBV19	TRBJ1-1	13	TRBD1	ASQGQDPIHTEAF
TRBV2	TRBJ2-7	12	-	ASSEVRVAVEQY
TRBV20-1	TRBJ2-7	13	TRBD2	SASSTQGGDYEQY
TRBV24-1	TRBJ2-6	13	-	ATSDLRSGANVLT
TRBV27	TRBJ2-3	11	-	ASSLSRTDTQY
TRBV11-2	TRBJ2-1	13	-	ASSPPGTAASEQF
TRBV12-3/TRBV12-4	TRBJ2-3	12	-	ASSPKNRADTQY
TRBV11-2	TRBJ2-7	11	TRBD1	ASTVRGSYEQY
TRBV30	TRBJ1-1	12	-	AWSSLRRDTEAF
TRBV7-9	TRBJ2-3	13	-	ASSLDGDFTDTQY
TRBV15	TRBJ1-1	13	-	ATSPQRGLNTEAF
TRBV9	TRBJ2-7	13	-	ASSVEPGYTYEQY